This is a list of T cell receptor beta chains from one sample in a study of blood T cell repertoires in COVID-19. TCRdb's table, derived via immunoSEQ multiplex PCR, lists solely in-frame clones and lacks some. The repertoire includes under 300,000 clones, 75% to 90% of them detected once, and about 1.7% sits in the top ten. Specimen: PBMCs or T cells enriched from blood (not recorded which). The receptors derive from a woman in her thirties or forties who had recovered from COVID-19. The CDR3 runs from the conserved cysteine through the conserved F or W. D genes are given only for firm matches. Size is stated for part of the rows, as once, few or many counts, or as a class when the clone is expanded.

d_call j_call v_call clone_size cdr3_nt cdr3_aa
NA TRBJ1-1 TRBV18 NA TGTGCCAGCTCACCATATGAGCCCCGCGTCGTCACTGAAGCTTTCTTT CASSPYEPRVVTEAFF
TRBD1 TRBJ1-1 TRBV18 NA TGTGCCAGCTCACCATTCCGGGACAGAGCTAACACTGAAGCTTTCTTT CASSPFRDRANTEAFF
NA TRBJ2-5 TRBV5-1 NA TGCGCCAGCAGCCCCGATACAGGGCCTCAAGAGACCCAGTACTTC CASSPDTGPQETQYF
NA TRBJ1-1 TRBV18 NA TGTGCCAGCTCAAGGGACTCAAGTTGGAGCCGGGGAGCTTTCTTT CASSRDSSWSRGAFF
NA TRBJ1-6 TRBV30 NA TGTGCCTGGAGTGTGGGGAGGGTCGCTCCCCTCCACTTT CAWSVGRVAPLHF
TRBD2 TRBJ2-1 TRBV19 NA TGTGCCAGTAGTTCCGGGACTAGTAACAATGAGCAGTTCTTC CASSSGTSNNEQFF
TRBD2 TRBJ2-1 TRBV2 NA TGTGCCAGCAGGGCGGCTAGCGGGAGATACAATGAGCAGTTCTTC CASRAASGRYNEQFF
NA TRBJ2-3 TRBV7-3 NA TGTGCCAGCAGCTTAGGAGGGAGAACGCCAGATACGCAGTATTTT CASSLGGRTPDTQYF
NA TRBJ2-3 TRBV27 NA TGTGCCAGCAGCCGCGGATTCAAAAACACAGATACGCAGTATTTT CASSRGFKNTDTQYF
TRBD1 TRBJ1-1 TRBV29-1 once TGCAGCGTCCACGACAGAGACAGGGCCACTGAAGCTTTCTTT CSVHDRDRATEAFF
NA TRBJ1-4 TRBV10-3 NA TGTGCCATCAGCCAGGGATTTACTAATGAAAAACTGTTTTTT CAISQGFTNEKLFF
NA TRBJ1-2 TRBV11-2 NA TGTGCCAGCAGCTTTCTCGGTTCTGTAACCTATGGCTACACCTTC CASSFLGSVTYGYTF
TRBD1 TRBJ1-1 TRBV18 NA TGTGCCAGCTCACCACTACCCGGACAGGGGAACACTGAAGCTTTCTTT CASSPLPGQGNTEAFF
NA TRBJ2-5 TRBV18 NA TGTGCCAGCTCAAGGCAGGGGCCGAGTATTTCCCAAGAGACCCAGTACTTC CASSRQGPSISQETQYF
TRBD1 TRBJ1-2 TRBV24-1 NA TGTGCCACATGGACAGGGGACGATGGCTACACCTTC CATWTGDDGYTF
TRBD1 TRBJ2-6 TRBV28 NA TGTGCCAGCACGGAATTTCGGACAGGATCGAGCTCTGGGGCCAACGTCCTGACTTTC CASTEFRTGSSSGANVLTF
TRBD1 TRBJ1-4 TRBV9 NA TGTGCCAGCAGCGTACAGCCAGGGGGGAAACTGTTTTTT CASSVQPGGKLFF
TRBD1 TRBJ1-2 TRBV7-6 NA TGTGCCAGCAGCCCCGGGACAGGGAGTAACTATGGCTACACCTTC CASSPGTGSNYGYTF
TRBD1 TRBJ1-1 TRBV29-1 few TGCAGCACCGGGACAGGGGGCACTGAAGCTTTCTTT CSTGTGGTEAFF
TRBD1 TRBJ1-5 TRBV6-5 NA TGTGCCAGCAGCCCAGACAGGGGTCAGCCCCAGCATTTT CASSPDRGQPQHF
NA TRBJ1-2 TRBV12-3/TRBV12-4 NA TGTGCCAGCAGTGCAACGAGGCGTGGCTACACCTTC CASSATRRGYTF
NA TRBJ2-7 TRBV5-1 NA TGCGCCAGCAGCTTGGAGCGGAAGCTCTACGAGCAGTACTTC CASSLERKLYEQYF
NA TRBJ1-6 TRBV12-3/TRBV12-4 NA TGTGCCAGCAGTGGACAGTCTACTTCACCCCTCCACTTT CASSGQSTSPLHF
TRBD1 TRBJ1-1 TRBV5-1 NA TGCGCCAGCAGCCCACGACAGGGGATAAACACTGAAGCTTTCTTT CASSPRQGINTEAFF
TRBD1 TRBJ2-7 TRBV5-1 NA TGCGCCAGCAGCTTGGTTCCAGGGGACAGCTCCTACGAGCAGTACTTC CASSLVPGDSSYEQYF
NA TRBJ1-1 TRBV7-2 NA TGTGCCAGCAGCTTAGCGACGGGGGGCCCGAACACTGAAGCTTTCTTT CASSLATGGPNTEAFF
NA TRBJ1-2 TRBV5-1 NA TGCGCCAGCAGCGTTCGTCACTCGGGGGAATATGGCTACACCTTC CASSVRHSGEYGYTF
TRBD2 TRBJ2-2 TRBV9 NA TGTGCCAGCAGCGTAGCTCTCCCCGGACTAGCGGGAGGGACCGGGGAGCTGTTTTTT CASSVALPGLAGGTGELFF
TRBD1 TRBJ2-1 TRBV2 NA TGTGCCAGCAGCCTACAGGGGGTTAACGACAATGAGCAGTTCTTC CASSLQGVNDNEQFF
TRBD1 TRBJ1-3 TRBV7-2 NA TGTGCCAGCAGCTCGTGGGACAGGTTTGGAAACACCATATATTTT CASSSWDRFGNTIYF
NA TRBJ1-6 TRBV4-1 NA TGCGCCAGCAGCCAAGAAGGCGGGCCGGTCGGTCCACCCCTCCACTTT CASSQEGGPVGPPLHF
TRBD1 TRBJ1-6 TRBV18 NA TGTGCCAGCTCAGCCGACAGGGGTAATTCACCCCTCCACTTT CASSADRGNSPLHF
TRBD1 TRBJ2-7 TRBV27 NA TGTGCCAGCAGCACACATCAGGGGGACTACGAGCAGTACTTC CASSTHQGDYEQYF
NA TRBJ2-1 TRBV4-2 NA TGTGCCAGCAGCCAAGATAGTCGGGTAGATCCCCAGTTCTTC CASSQDSRVDPQFF
NA TRBJ2-6 TRBV21-1 NA TGTGCCATCGGCGGGGTAGCCAACGTCCTGACTTTC CAIGGVANVLTF
NA TRBJ1-5 TRBV2 NA TGTGCCAGCAGTTGGACTCAGAATCAGCCCCAGCATTTT CASSWTQNQPQHF
TRBD1 TRBJ2-7 TRBV29-1 NA TGCAGCGTTACTAAGACAGGGGTATTAGCCTACGAGCAGTACTTC CSVTKTGVLAYEQYF
TRBD1 TRBJ1-1 TRBV5-1 NA TGCGCCAGCAGCCTGAGACAGGGGCGGGTAGGATCTGAAGCTTTCTTT CASSLRQGRVGSEAFF
TRBD2 TRBJ2-1 TRBV27 NA TGTGCCAGCCTAGCGGGGGTAGGGACTGGTGAGCAGTTCTTC CASLAGVGTGEQFF
TRBD1 TRBJ2-7 TRBV9 NA TGTGCCAGCAGCTCTAGTGGGGACAGGGGGTTCCACGAGCAGTACTTC CASSSSGDRGFHEQYF
NA TRBJ1-4 TRBV6-5 NA TGTGCCGCAAAAGGGGAGGGGCGATGGGAAAAACTGTTTTTT CAAKGEGRWEKLFF
TRBD1 TRBJ1-1 TRBV7-9 NA TGTGCCAGCAGCCGGGACAGGCGGGCCACTGAAGCTTTCTTT CASSRDRRATEAFF
NA TRBJ1-4 TRBV19 NA TGTGCCAGTAGTATGGTGTCAGGAGGAGCAACTAATGAAAAACTGTTTTTT CASSMVSGGATNEKLFF
TRBD1 TRBJ1-2 TRBV4-1 NA TGCGCCAGCAGCCAAGCAATTCTACCGGGACAGAACTATGGCTACACCTTC CASSQAILPGQNYGYTF
TRBD2 TRBJ2-1 TRBV5-3 NA TGTGCCAGAAGTGAGGCGGGGGTGAGCTCCTACAATGAGCAGTTCTTC CARSEAGVSSYNEQFF
TRBD2 TRBJ2-1 TRBV3-1/TRBV3-2 NA TGTGCCAGCAGCCTAAGCAGCGGGGGGGCTGTAGCGCAGTTCTTC CASSLSSGGAVAQFF
TRBD2 TRBJ2-3 TRBV5-1 NA TGCGCCAGCAGCTTGGGACTAGCGGGGGGACGGGGCACAGATACGCAGTATTTT CASSLGLAGGRGTDTQYF
NA TRBJ1-1 TRBV18 NA TGTGCCAGCGCGCTCCTACCGAACACTGAAGCTTTCTTT CASALLPNTEAFF
TRBD2 TRBJ2-5 TRBV19 NA TGTGCCAGTAGTATAGACCCGGGACTAGCGGGGACCATAGAGACCCAGTACTTC CASSIDPGLAGTIETQYF
NA TRBJ2-5 TRBV5-1 NA TGCGCCAGCAGCTTGGCTACAGGACCCCAAGAGACCCAGTACTTC CASSLATGPQETQYF
TRBD1 TRBJ1-4 TRBV4-1 NA TGCGCCAGCAGACCCCGGACAGGGTCAAATGAAAAACTGTTTTTT CASRPRTGSNEKLFF
NA TRBJ2-7 TRBV5-5 NA TGTGCCAGCAGCTTGGTGGTAGCCGAGCAGTACTTC CASSLVVAEQYF
NA TRBJ1-5 TRBV12-2 NA TGTGCAAGTCGCAGGGGACAGGGAAGCAATCAGCCCCAGCATTTT CASRRGQGSNQPQHF
NA TRBJ1-6 TRBV19 NA TGTGCCAGTACTCCAGGACAGACTTATAATTCACCCCTCCACTTT CASTPGQTYNSPLHF
TRBD1 TRBJ2-5 TRBV19 NA TGTGCCAGTATGGGACAGGGGGCCGGTGAGACCCAGTACTTC CASMGQGAGETQYF